The rows below give T cell receptor beta chains drawn from one sample of a study of blood T cell repertoires in COVID-19. This table comes from immunoSEQ multiplex PCR, and its TCRdb copy is limited to in-frame clones, with some not included. The sample has tens of thousands of clones, around 80% seen once. Sequencing input: peripheral blood. The origin of the receptors is a man between 65 and 85 years old with acute or convalescent COVID-19. Each CDR3 is given with its conserved first and last residue.

CDR3 protein	V gene	J gene
CASSITGATPYEQYF	TRBV11-1	TRBJ2-7
CASSQERSPSTDTQYF	TRBV4-1	TRBJ2-3
CATSDLPAGELFF	TRBV24-1	TRBJ2-2
CASSGQLTGELFF	TRBV5-4	TRBJ2-2
CAWSLGQTNNEQFF	TRBV30	TRBJ2-1
CSVALTLESPLHF	TRBV29-1	TRBJ1-6
CATSRTGGNEQFF	TRBV15	TRBJ2-1
CATSDNNRDRIETQYF	TRBV24-1	TRBJ2-5
CASSIARGANSPLHF	TRBV19	TRBJ1-6
CASSFGQGYEQYF	TRBV7-9	TRBJ2-7
CAITRKQGAGEQYF	TRBV10-3	TRBJ2-7